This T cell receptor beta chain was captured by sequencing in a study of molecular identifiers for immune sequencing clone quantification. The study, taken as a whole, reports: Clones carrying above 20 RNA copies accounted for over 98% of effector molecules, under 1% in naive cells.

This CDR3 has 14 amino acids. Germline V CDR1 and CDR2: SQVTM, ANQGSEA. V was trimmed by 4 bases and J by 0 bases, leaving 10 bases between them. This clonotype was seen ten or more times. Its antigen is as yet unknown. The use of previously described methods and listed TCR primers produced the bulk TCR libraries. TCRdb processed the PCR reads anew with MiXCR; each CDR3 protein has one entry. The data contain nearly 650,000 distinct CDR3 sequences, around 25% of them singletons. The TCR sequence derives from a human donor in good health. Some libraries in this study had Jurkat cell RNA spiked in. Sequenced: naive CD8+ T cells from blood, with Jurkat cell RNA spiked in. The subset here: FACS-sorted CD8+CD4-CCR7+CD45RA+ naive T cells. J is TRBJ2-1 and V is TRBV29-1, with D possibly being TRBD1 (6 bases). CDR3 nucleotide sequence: TGCAGCGTTGGGGACACGAGCTCCTACAATGAGCAGTTCTTC. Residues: CSVGDTSSYNEQFF.